The rows below give T cell receptor beta chains drawn from one sample of a study of T cell responses to AZD1222 COVID-19 vaccine. Clones were sequenced by immunoSEQ multiplex PCR, and TCRdb holds only the in-frame ones, with some missing. The sample has more than 120,000 clones; about 92% are singletons. This specimen consisted of peripheral blood, obtained on day 0 of AZD1222 vaccination. All receptors come from an adult in good health. The CDR3 runs from the conserved cysteine through the conserved F or W. Each record gives: V gene, clone size, J gene, D gene, CDR3 protein, CDR3 DNA. A D gene is named only where the DNA matches it firmly. Expanded clones get a size class; other rows say once, few or many, or leave the size out.

TRBV9,.,TRBJ1-1,.,CASSVGERWDTEAFF,TGTGCCAGCAGCGTAGGTGAGAGGTGGGACACTGAAGCTTTCTTT
TRBV14,.,TRBJ2-1,.,CASSQVYQHPSNEQFF,TGTGCCAGCAGCCAAGTGTACCAGCACCCCTCCAATGAGCAGTTCTTC
TRBV5-5,.,TRBJ2-3,.,CASSSRPTITDTQYF,TGTGCCAGCAGCTCGCGACCGACTATCACAGATACGCAGTATTTT
TRBV18,.,TRBJ2-3,TRBD2,CASSPIAGGTDTQYF,TGTGCCAGCTCACCGATAGCGGGGGGCACAGATACGCAGTATTTT
TRBV27,.,TRBJ1-5,.,CASSFGGNNQPQHF,TGTGCCAGCAGTTTTGGAGGTAACAATCAGCCCCAGCATTTT
TRBV5-4,.,TRBJ1-6,TRBD1,CASSLERGRSPLHF,TGTGCCAGCAGCTTGGAGAGGGGGCGTTCACCCCTCCACTTT
TRBV18,.,TRBJ2-7,TRBD2,CASSPTSGEQYF,TGTGCCAGCTCGCCGACTAGCGGCGAGCAGTACTTC
TRBV27,.,TRBJ2-6,.,CASRPHSGANVLTF,TGTGCCAGCAGGCCCCACTCTGGGGCCAACGTCCTGACTTTC
TRBV6-7,.,TRBJ2-7,TRBD1,CASSYSKGGTDYYEQYF,TGTGCCAGCAGTTACTCGAAGGGTGGGACAGATTACTACGAGCAGTACTTC
TRBV12-5,.,TRBJ1-1,.,CASGLAENTEAFF,TGTGCTAGTGGTTTGGCGGAGAACACTGAAGCTTTCTTT
TRBV21-1,.,TRBJ2-6,.,CASSQRGRGPGANVLTF,TGTGCCAGCAGCCAAAGGGGACGGGGCCCTGGGGCCAACGTCCTGACTTTC
TRBV4-2,.,TRBJ1-4,.,CASSQDPHRASANEKLFF,TGTGCCAGCAGCCAAGATCCGCACAGGGCTTCGGCTAATGAAAAACTGTTTTTT
TRBV7-9,once,TRBJ2-1,.,CASSFGISGPLNEQFF,TGTGCCAGCAGCTTTGGAATTAGCGGCCCCCTCAATGAGCAGTTCTTC
TRBV2,.,TRBJ2-1,TRBD2,CASRFTSAYNEQFF,TGTGCCAGCAGATTTACTAGCGCCTACAATGAGCAGTTCTTC
TRBV27,.,TRBJ2-3,.,CASSDRPRGYTDTQYF,TGTGCCAGCAGCGACCGCCCACGGGGTTACACAGATACGCAGTATTTT
TRBV3-1/TRBV3-2,many,TRBJ1-2,.,CASSQPPWQIGYTF,TGTGCCAGCAGCCAACCTCCGTGGCAGATCGGCTACACCTTC
TRBV27,.,TRBJ2-3,.,CASTPTASTDTQYF,TGTGCCAGCACCCCTACAGCTAGCACAGATACGCAGTATTTT
TRBV27,.,TRBJ2-2,TRBD1,CASSLPLGTGNTGELFF,TGTGCCAGCAGTTTACCGCTGGGGACAGGGAACACCGGGGAGCTGTTTTTT
TRBV4-1,.,TRBJ1-5,.,CASSQEDGGNQPQHF,TGCGCCAGCAGCCAAGAGGACGGGGGCAATCAGCCCCAGCATTTT